Listed here are 3 T cell receptor beta chains from one sample, sequenced in a study of regulatory T cells in long-lasting Graves disease. Library construction for TCR beta used iRepertoire HTBI primers and Arm-PCR of CDR3 regions. TCRdb re-analysed the multiplex PCR reads in MiXCR, keeping a single row per CDR3 protein. The table lists hundreds of thousands of distinct CDR3 sequences, 21% of them singletons. As for time point: persistent/refractory GD, antithyroid drugs over 5 years with positive TRAb. Making the TCR library involved RNA that had been extracted from PBMCs. Sequences were derived from peripheral blood mononuclear cells (PBMCs), sampled when the disease was refractory, from a patient treated with antithyroid drugs. Every receptor here comes from a female donor with Graves disease.

In its sample, this clonotype was seen a few times. This sequence joins TRBV6-5 and TRBJ2-5; 9 bases agree with TRBD2. Per germline, CDR1 MNHEY and CDR2 SVGAGI. The CDR3 spans 16 residues. V lost 2 bases, J lost 5 bases, and 9 bases stayed unmatched. The DNA for the CDR3 is TGTGCCAGCAGTTACGGGGCTGGCGGGAGGGGTGAGACCCAGTACTTC. Translating it yields CASSYGAGGRGETQYF.

This clonotype was recorded many times. This sequence joins TRBV2 and TRBJ1-5; 9 positions agree with TRBD1. The CDR3 loop spans 14 amino acids. In germline, CDR1 is SNHLY, CDR2 FYNNEI. With V trimmed by 4 bases and J by 5 bases, 3 bases remained unmatched. CDR3 bases: TGTGCCAGCAGTGTACAGGGGGCTTATCAGCCCCAGCATTTT. Protein sequence: CASSVQGAYQPQHF.

There are many counts of this clonotype. The chain recombines TRBV29-1 with TRBJ2-5; D gene uncertain. The V gene lost 3 bases and the J gene lost 3 bases, with 8 bases spanning the gap. CDR1 SQVTM and CDR2 ANQGSEA come from the germline V gene. The CDR3 length is 12 residues. The CDR3, as DNA: TGCAGCGTTGAGTCTGAAGAAGAGACCCAGTACTTC. Its translation: CSVESEEETQYF.